The sequence of this T cell receptor (beta chain) was determined in a study of cytomegalovirus exposure and HLA in healthy donors. Amplification used 60 Vbeta primers and 13 Jbeta primers. Profiled with immunoSEQ multiplex PCR; TCRdb holds only in-frame clones, not every one. This table has approximately 170,000 clones, 65% to 75% appearing once. On this clone: Its antigen remains unknown.

The V and J ends lost 6 bases and 3 bases respectively, with 12 bases between them. This CDR3 comprises 14 residues. Germline loops: CDR1 SEHNR, CDR2 FQNEAQ (reference sequence). Study outcomes and limitations: The study reported that TCR beta sequences accurately predicted HLA-A and HLA-B alleles in most subjects. In all likelihood, a cluster of highly shared sequence variants was a sequencing artifact.

This clonotype was obtained from a man younger than 45 in good health and CMV-seropositive. V is TRBV7-9 and J is TRBJ1-5; tentatively, D is TRBD1 (6 bases). Sequencing was done on a sample of PBMCs. Written as DNA, the CDR3 is TGTGCCAGCAGACCTGAGGGGGTCAATCAGCCCCAGCATTTT. Amino acids: CASRPEGVNQPQHF.